This TCR beta chain comes out of a study of prognosis after radiotherapy for stage I lung cancer. V was clipped by 6 bases and J by 1 base, with 12 bases between them. CDR1 is MRHNA and CDR2 is SNTAGT in the germline V gene. This CDR3 is 14 amino acids long. The authors amplified TCR beta CDR3 from genomic DNA using two-round multiplex PCR. With primers specific to each TRBV and TRBJ gene, the first-round PCR was performed. In the second PCR round, amplification relied on universal primers. TCRdb ran MiXCR on the multiplex PCR reads and lists one entry per CDR3 protein. Here the sample spans under 35,000 distinct CDR3 sequences, around two fifths being singletons. Notes on this clonotype: With only one base between it and a far larger clone, this is likely a read error.

The receptor's source is a donor aged 50 or older with non-small cell lung cancer. This material consisted of PBMCs, taken before or after stereotactic body radiation therapy (not recorded which). The chain carries TRBV6-4 and TRBJ1-1; possibly TRBD1 for D (5 bases). CDR3 DNA sequence: TGTGCCAGCAGACTTTACGACAGGAACACTGAAGCTTTCTTT. As protein: CASRLYDRNTEAFF.